This T cell receptor beta chain emerged from a study of cytomegalovirus exposure and HLA in healthy donors. Overall study results and limits: Specificity for CMV antigens was confirmed in vitro for a few of the CMV-associated chains.

As concerns this clone: Its antigen is unidentified.

Deletions cut 5 bases from V and 0 bases from J, with 10 bases between. The CDR3 consists of 14 residues. Germline assignment: CDR1 SGHTA and CDR2 FQGNSA. The PCR contained 60 Vbeta and 13 Jbeta primers. Using immunoSEQ multiplex PCR, the repertoire was profiled, and TCRdb retains in-frame clones only, with some absent. The sample totals more than 45,000 clones. The sequenced sample was PBMCs. This rearrangement joins TRBV7-2 to TRBJ1-1, with D possibly matching TRBD1 (5 bases). The sequence was collected from a male donor in good health and CMV-seronegative. The CDR3 sequence is CASSHGTLNTEAFF. The CDR3 DNA is TGTGCCAGCAGCCACGGGACTTTGAACACTGAAGCTTTCTTT. Full variable domain (outside the CDR3, taken from reference TRBV7-2 and TRBJ1-1): GAGVSQSPSNKVTEKGKDVELRCDPISGHTALYWYRQSLGQGLEFLIYFQGNSAPDKSGLPSDRFSAERTGGSVSTLTIQRTQQEDSAVYLCASSHGTLNTEAFFGQGTRLTVV.